The rows below give T cell receptor beta chains drawn from one sample of a study of OX40 agonist ivuxolimab in advanced cancers. Generated by immunoSEQ multiplex PCR, the TCRdb table keeps only in-frame clones and is missing some. In the table there are about 80,000 clones, just over 85% of which are singletons. The starting material was CD4+ or CD8+ T cells sorted from blood, obtained in a trial of the OX40 agonist ivuxolimab. These receptors came from an adult with an advanced solid tumor such as melanoma, head and neck, liver or kidney cancer. The CDR3 runs from the conserved cysteine through the conserved F or W. A D gene is named only where the DNA matches it firmly. Not all rows give a size; the values are once, few, many and, for expanded clones, a class.

size | D | J | V | CDR3 | DNA
once | TRBD2 | TRBJ2-7 | TRBV18 | CASSPLAGASYEQYF | TGTGCCAGCTCGCCCCTAGCGGGGGCCTCCTACGAGCAGTACTTC
once | . | TRBJ2-3 | TRBV12-5 | CASLPQDTQYF | TGTGCTAGTCTCCCCCAAGATACGCAGTATTTT
. | . | TRBJ2-7 | TRBV6-1 | CASSDRVDEQYF | TGTGCCAGCAGTGACAGGGTCGACGAGCAGTACTTC
. | . | TRBJ2-7 | TRBV6-5 | CASRDLTGRSYEQYF | TGTGCCAGCAGAGATTTGACGGGGCGCTCCTACGAGCAGTACTTC
. | TRBD1 | TRBJ2-5 | TRBV19 | CASSDRGETQYF | TGTGCCAGTTCGGACAGGGGCGAGACCCAGTACTTC
. | . | TRBJ2-3 | TRBV2 | CASSEGGGYTQYF | TGTGCCAGCAGTGAGGGGGGCGGTTATACGCAGTATTTT
. | TRBD1 | TRBJ2-1 | TRBV30 | CAWSPGTGGYNEQFF | TGTGCCTGGAGCCCCGGGACAGGGGGATACAATGAGCAGTTCTTC
. | TRBD2 | TRBJ2-5 | TRBV5-4 | CASSRPSGNQETQYF | TGTGCCAGCAGCCGGCCTAGCGGAAATCAAGAGACCCAGTACTTC
. | TRBD1 | TRBJ2-2 | TRBV19 | CASSIDSRGQGGGELFF | TGTGCCAGTAGTATAGATTCGAGGGGACAGGGCGGCGGGGAGCTGTTTTTT
. | . | TRBJ2-3 | TRBV11-3 | CASSKDGADTQYF | TGTGCCAGCAGCAAGGACGGCGCAGATACGCAGTATTTT
. | TRBD2 | TRBJ2-1 | TRBV6-6 | CASTTGLALNNEQFF | TGTGCCAGCACTACGGGACTAGCGTTAAACAATGAGCAGTTCTTC
once | . | TRBJ2-7 | TRBV7-9 | CASSSITTYEQYF | TGTGCCAGCAGCTCCATTACTACCTACGAGCAGTACTTC
. | TRBD1 | TRBJ2-1 | TRBV6-5 | CASSSDRSAYNEQFF | TGTGCCAGCAGTTCGGACAGGTCTGCCTACAATGAGCAGTTCTTC
. | . | TRBJ2-7 | TRBV10-3 | CAIKGEEGLNTEQYF | TGTGCCATCAAGGGGGAGGAGGGGTTGAATACCGAGCAGTACTTC
once | TRBD1 | TRBJ2-1 | TRBV19 | CASNRDRGINEQFF | TGTGCCAGTAATCGGGACAGGGGAATTAATGAGCAGTTCTTC
. | TRBD1 | TRBJ2-3 | TRBV5-8 | CASSLGTGASDTQYF | TGTGCCAGCAGCTTGGGGACAGGGGCGTCAGATACGCAGTATTTT
. | . | TRBJ2-3 | TRBV7-9 | CASSSPTLGRIRTDTQYF | TGTGCCAGCAGCTCCCCAACTCTGGGACGGATTCGCACAGATACGCAGTATTTT
. | . | TRBJ2-1 | TRBV29-1 | CSVRDMNYNEQFF | TGCAGCGTTAGGGACATGAACTACAATGAGCAGTTCTTC
. | TRBD1 | TRBJ2-4 | TRBV29-1 | CSGRDSQNIQYF | TGCAGCGGCCGGGACAGCCAAAACATTCAGTACTTC
medium-sized | . | TRBJ2-7 | TRBV19 | CASSRGMGSYEQYF | TGTGCCAGTAGTAGAGGAATGGGGTCCTACGAGCAGTACTTC
. | TRBD1 | TRBJ1-1 | TRBV5-4 | CASRPTGETEAFF | TGTGCCAGCAGACCCACAGGGGAGACTGAAGCTTTCTTT
. | . | TRBJ1-2 | TRBV7-3 | CASSFGRGYGYTF | TGTGCCAGCAGCTTTGGCAGGGGCTATGGCTACACCTTC
. | . | TRBJ1-2 | TRBV5-4 | CASSQERKGAGTF | TGTGCCAGCAGCCAAGAAAGGAAAGGGGCTGGGACCTTC
. | . | TRBJ1-4 | TRBV9 | CASSPLTTNEKLFF | TGTGCCAGCAGTCCTCTTACAACTAATGAAAAACTGTTTTTT
. | . | TRBJ2-1 | TRBV7-8 | CASSLSARSSYNEQFF | TGTGCCAGCAGCCTCTCCGCCAGGAGCTCCTACAATGAGCAGTTCTTC
. | TRBD1 | TRBJ1-2 | TRBV7-2 | CASSQDRNYGYTF | TGTGCCAGCAGCCAGGACAGGAACTATGGCTACACCTTC
. | . | TRBJ1-1 | TRBV11-2 | CASSLVRGNTEAFF | TGTGCCAGCAGCTTAGTGCGGGGGAACACTGAAGCTTTCTTT
. | . | TRBJ2-7 | TRBV27 | CASSLELREGNEQYF | TGTGCCAGCAGTCTCGAGTTGCGGGAAGGGAACGAGCAGTACTTC
. | . | TRBJ1-4 | TRBV19 | CASSGYRFPNEKLFF | TGTGCCAGTAGTGGGTACAGATTCCCTAATGAAAAACTGTTTTTT
. | . | TRBJ2-4 | TRBV18 | CASSPRGVARGFLAKNIQYF | TGTGCCAGCTCACCAAGGGGAGTGGCCAGAGGATTTTTAGCCAAAAACATTCAGTACTTC
. | . | TRBJ2-5 | TRBV11-2 | CASSLVRTGGTQYF | TGTGCCAGCAGCTTAGTTCGCACCGGGGGGACCCAGTACTTC
once | . | TRBJ2-2 | TRBV2 | CASSELVSTGELFF | TGTGCCAGCAGTGAATTAGTTAGCACCGGGGAGCTGTTTTTT
. | TRBD1 | TRBJ1-5 | TRBV7-2 | CASSLQTGIMGQPQHF | TGTGCCAGCAGCCTGCAGACAGGGATTATGGGGCAGCCCCAGCATTTT
. | . | TRBJ1-4 | TRBV15 | CATSRDGQGSEKLFF | TGTGCCACCAGCAGAGATGGGCAGGGGAGCGAAAAACTGTTTTTT
. | . | TRBJ1-5 | TRBV4-2 | CASSQDGYSNQPQHF | TGTGCCAGCAGCCAAGATGGTTATAGCAATCAGCCCCAGCATTTT
. | TRBD2 | TRBJ2-7 | TRBV2 | CASEDGTSGSYEQYF | TGTGCCAGCGAAGACGGGACTAGCGGGAGTTACGAGCAGTACTTC
. | . | TRBJ2-5 | TRBV7-9 | CASSLGTVLQETQYF | TGTGCCAGCAGCTTAGGGACAGTCTTGCAAGAGACCCAGTACTTC